Presented here are 26 T cell receptor beta chains from one specimen sequenced in a study of neurological immune-mediated disorders. TCRdb reprocessed the 5' RACE reads via MiXCR and lists one record per CDR3 protein. The sample consists of tens of thousands of distinct CDR3 sequences, 6.5% to 8.5% of them appearing once. The sequenced sample was CD4+ T cells from blood. These TCRs come from a man aged 50-59 years in good health.

This clonotype was seen ten or more times. This chain joins TRBV18 and TRBJ1-1; weak D call: TRBD1 (6 bases). Germline lookup yields CDR1 KGHSH and CDR2 LQKENI. Trimming removed 3 bases from V and 1 base from J, with 12 bases in between. The CDR3 covers 15 residues. This chain's CDR3 is CASSPQGHPNTEAFF. The CDR3 nucleotides are TGTGCCAGCTCACCCCAGGGACACCCGAACACTGAAGCTTTCTTT.

This clonotype appeared many times. The chain combines TRBV7-9 with TRBJ2-3; D gene unclear. The CDR3 has 13 amino acids. Germline V lookup: CDR1 SEHNR, CDR2 FQNEAQ (reference sequence). V was shortened by 3 bases and J by 2 bases, with 6 bases between the two germline ends. Written as DNA, the CDR3 is TGTGCCAGCAGCTTTGGTTCCACAGATACGCAGTATTTT. Amino acids: CASSFGSTDTQYF.

This clonotype was detected many times. The J gene is TRBJ2-1, the V gene TRBV7-2; TRBD2 agrees at 10 bases. V shed 5 bases, J shed 6 bases, and the junction held 7 bases outside the gene matches. There are 15 residues in the CDR3. CDR1 and CDR2 from the germline V gene are SGHTA and FQGNSA. CDR3 bases: TGTGCCAGCAGCATGTCTAGCGGGAGTTTCAATGAGCAGTTCTTC. Amino acids: CASSMSSGSFNEQFF.

Many counts were recorded for this clonotype. The chain couples TRBV4-3 to TRBJ2-1, with D perhaps TRBD2 (5 bases). The CDR3 consists of 15 residues. The V gene lost 0 bases and the J gene lost 8 bases, with 14 bases spanning the gap. CDR1 and CDR2 (germline): LGHNA, YSLEER. CDR3 in DNA: TGCGCCAGCAGCCAAGATTATGCTAGCCAAGATGAGCAGTTCTTC. Residues: CASSQDYASQDEQFF.

The chain combines TRBV20-1 with TRBJ2-3; possibly TRBD1 for D (5 bases). The germline V and J ends were trimmed by 7 bases and 8 bases, with 10 bases remaining between them. The CDR3 contains 10 residues. Germline CDR1 and CDR2: DFQATT and SNEGSKA (reference sequence). CDR3 in DNA: TGCAGTGTTTGGGGCGGTACGCAGTATTTT. Residues: CSVWGGTQYF.

Many counts were recorded for this clonotype. The genes are TRBV20-1 and TRBJ2-2; 8 nucleotides line up with TRBD2. Trimming cost V 6 bases and J 0 bases; bases outside gene matches: 3. Germline V gene sequence: CDR1 DFQATT, CDR2 SNEGSKA (reference sequence). The CDR3 spans 14 residues. The CDR3 nucleotides read TGCAGTGCCTTACTAGCGGCGAACACCGGGGAGCTGTTTTTT. Its protein product is CSALLAANTGELFF.

This clonotype occurred many times. The DNA of the CDR3 is TGCAGTGCCCCAAGGGGAAACGGTGAAAAACTGTTTTTT. Translated: CSAPRGNGEKLFF. The chain has TRBV20-1 and TRBJ1-4; a possible D gene is TRBD1 (5 bases). Germline CDR1 reads DFQATT; CDR2 reads SNEGSKA (reference sequence). The CDR3 is 13 amino acids. V was clipped by 6 bases and J by 7 bases, with 15 bases between them.

This clonotype has a count of ten or more. This chain joins TRBV5-1 and TRBJ1-1, with 9 bases fitting TRBD1. Germline CDR1 SGHRS, CDR2 YFSETQ. The V gene end was trimmed by 4 bases and the J gene end by 6 bases; junction bases not matched to a gene: 10. This CDR3 contains 15 residues. Written as DNA, the CDR3 is TGCGCCAGCAGCCTACAACCGGGACAGGGCTCTGAAGCTTTCTTT. This translates into CASSLQPGQGSEAFF.

This clonotype came up many times. This sequence joins TRBV20-1 and TRBJ1-2; 8 bases are shared with TRBD1. J lost 4 bases, V lost 3 bases, and 4 bases had no gene match. This CDR3 is 13 amino acids long. CDR1 is DFQATT and CDR2 is SNEGSKA in the germline V gene (reference sequence). The CDR3 here is CSASSGTGYGYTF. CDR3 nucleotide sequence: TGCAGTGCTAGTAGTGGGACAGGCTATGGCTACACCTTC.

This clonotype appeared a few times. The CDR3 protein is CASSLPLPGQPYYEQYF. CDR3 nucleotide sequence: TGTGCCAGCAGCTTACCCCTCCCGGGACAGCCTTATTACGAGCAGTACTTC. The chain recombines TRBV7-8 with TRBJ2-7; 7 bases agree with TRBD1. The junction had 14 bases not matched to a gene; V was cut back by 2 bases and J by 4 bases. Germline lookup yields CDR1 SGHVS and CDR2 FQNEAQ. This CDR3 contains 17 residues.

V is TRBV28 and J is TRBJ1-5; 10 nucleotides agree with TRBD1. V lost 5 bases and J lost 5; bases outside the gene matches: 9. Germline values: CDR1 MDHEN, CDR2 SYDVKM. This CDR3 has 16 amino acids. The CDR3 here is CASSPQGTGADQPQHF. DNA of the CDR3: TGTGCCAGCAGTCCCCAGGGGACAGGGGCGGATCAGCCCCAGCATTTT.

This clonotype was recorded a few times. The V call is TRBV10-3, the J call TRBJ2-1, with 7 bases fitting TRBD1. The CDR3 contains 15 residues. Germline V lookup: CDR1 ENHRY, CDR2 SYGVKD. With 7 bases clipped from V and 8 bases from J, the junction kept 14 bases outside the gene matches. The CDR3 nucleotides are TGTGCCATCACCCCGGGACAGAGTGCGGCCCATGAGCAGTTCTTC. Protein product: CAITPGQSAAHEQFF.

This clonotype was counted only a few times. This chain connects TRBV4-2 to TRBJ1-2, with D unresolved. There are 16 residues in the CDR3. CDR1 and CDR2 (germline): LGHNA, YNFKEQ. V was trimmed by 1 base and J by 6 bases, leaving 18 bases between them. The CDR3 loop is CASSQAPRSGSNGYTF. The DNA for the CDR3 is TGTGCCAGCAGCCAAGCTCCCCGGTCGGGTTCAAATGGCTACACCTTC.

In this sample, this clonotype turned up many times. CDR3 protein: CASSPRTGRETQYF. The CDR3 nucleotides read TGTGCCAGCAGCCCCCGGACAGGGAGAGAGACCCAGTACTTC. V usage is TRBV7-2 and J usage is TRBJ2-5; TRBD1 agrees at 8 bases. Per germline, CDR1 SGHTA and CDR2 FQGNSA. The length of the CDR3 is 14 residues. With V trimmed by 5 bases and J by 4 bases, 6 bases remained unmatched.

This clonotype was counted at least ten times. The J gene is TRBJ2-7, the V gene TRBV12-3 or TRBV12-4; TRBD1 agrees at 9 bases. With 3 bases clipped from V and 6 bases from J, the junction kept 6 bases outside the gene matches. The CDR3 totals 14 residues. DNA for the CDR3: TGTGCCAGCAGTTTGGGACAGGGTGAGGGCGAGCAGTACTTC. Translated, it gives CASSLGQGEGEQYF.

This clonotype was detected many times. The chain couples TRBV7-9 to TRBJ2-1; D might be TRBD2 (7 bases). The CDR3 extends over 16 amino acids. CDR1 and CDR2 (germline): SEHNR, FQNEAQ (reference sequence). Deletions cut 5 bases from V and 10 bases from J, with 24 bases between. CDR3 bases: TGTGCCAGCAGCCCTTACCCCCGGACTGGGAGGGGGGAGCAGTTCTTC. Residues: CASSPYPRTGRGEQFF.

This clonotype has ten or more counts. This chain connects TRBV28 to TRBJ1-6; 8 bases fit TRBD1. CDR1 is MDHEN and CDR2 is SYDVKM in the germline V gene. The CDR3 extends over 15 amino acids. V gave up 3 bases and J gave up 5 bases; unmatched junction bases: 3. The CDR3: CASSFVDRDNSPLHF. The DNA of the CDR3 is TGTGCCAGCAGTTTTGTGGACAGGGATAATTCACCCCTCCACTTT.

Many counts were recorded for this clonotype. The V call is TRBV5-1, the J call TRBJ1-6, with unresolved D. V lost 0 bases, J lost 7 bases, and 8 bases lay in between. The CDR3 runs to 14 residues. Germline V lookup: CDR1 SGHRS, CDR2 YFSETQ. CDR3 region: CASSLAGRNSPLHF. Here the CDR3 DNA reads TGCGCCAGCAGCTTGGCAGGAAGAAATTCACCCCTCCACTTT. Using reference TRBV5-1 and TRBJ1-6 for the parts outside the CDR3, the full variable domain is KAGVTQTPRYLIKTRGQQVTLSCSPISGHRSVSWYQQTPGQGLQFLFEYFSETQRNKGNFPGRFSGRQFSNSRSEMNVSTLELGDSALYLCASSLAGRNSPLHFGNGTRLTVT.

This clonotype was observed a handful of times. The rearrangement uses TRBV5-1 and TRBJ2-3; either TRBD1 or TRBD2 may fit D (6 bases each). This CDR3 has 12 amino acids. Germline CDR1 and CDR2: SGHRS and YFSETQ. Deletions cut 2 bases from V and 9 bases from J, with 10 bases between. The CDR3 nucleotides read TGCGCCAGCAGCTTAGACGGGGGCACGCAGTATTTT. This codes for CASSLDGGTQYF.

Note on this clonotype: An end of the junction does not agree with germline; a read error may underlie this. The V call is TRBV28, the J call TRBJ2-1; maybe TRBD1 (6 bases). The CDR3 consists of 15 residues. CDR1 is MDHEN, CDR2 SYDVKM, per germline. CDR3 in amino acids: CASTLSQGTYNEQFF. DNA for the CDR3: TGTGCCAGCACTTTAAGCCAGGGGACCTACAATGAGCAGTTCTTC.

This clonotype was counted ten times or more. This chain joins TRBV10-3 and TRBJ2-2, with D perhaps matching TRBD2 (5 bases). Trimming took 6 bases from V and 4 from J, leaving 12 bases between them. Germline values: CDR1 ENHRY, CDR2 SYGVKD. This CDR3 has 14 amino acids. This CDR3 is CAIRRVGGTGELFF. The CDR3 DNA is TGTGCCATCAGGAGGGTTGGAGGCACCGGGGAGCTGTTTTTT.

The sample holds many counts of this clonotype. This chain connects TRBV18 to TRBJ1-3; 9 nucleotides agree with TRBD1. This CDR3 is built from 15 residues. Germline trimming cut 3 bases from V and 2 bases from J; bases unmatched to any gene: 2. Germline V CDR1 and CDR2: KGHSH, LQKENI. The CDR3 DNA reads TGTGCCAGCTCACCTACAGGGGGCCCTGGAAACACCATATATTTT. Its protein is CASSPTGGPGNTIYF.

This clonotype was detected many times. The J gene is TRBJ2-1, the V gene TRBV20-1; TRBD2 matches 11 bases. The CDR3 extends over 16 amino acids. J gave up 7 bases and V 0 bases, and 8 bases lay outside the gene matches. CDR1 is DFQATT, CDR2 SNEGSKA, per germline (reference sequence). CDR3 sequence reads: CSARDFLAGGQNEQFF. CDR3 coding DNA: TGCAGTGCTAGAGATTTCCTAGCGGGAGGTCAAAATGAGCAGTTCTTC.

This clonotype was recorded at least ten times. J is TRBJ1-2 and V is TRBV6-2 or TRBV6-3; no reliable D call. V was shortened by 6 bases and J by 4 bases, with 9 bases between the two germline ends. The CDR3 covers 12 residues. Germline V gives CDR1 MNHEY, CDR2 SVGEGT. The CDR3 protein is CASRPPSYGYTF. The CDR3 nucleotides read TGTGCCAGCAGACCACCGTCCTATGGCTACACCTTC.

The sample holds many counts of this clonotype. The chain carries TRBV7-6 and TRBJ2-3, with TRBD2 matching 11 bases. The germline CDR1 and CDR2 sequences are SGHVS and FNYEAQ. The CDR3 is 17 residues long. V gave up 0 bases and J gave up 6 bases; unmatched junction bases: 8. Written as DNA, the CDR3 is TGTGCCAGCAGCTTAGCTCTACTAGCGGGAGTGACTGATACGCAGTATTTT. It specifies CASSLALLAGVTDTQYF.

This clonotype was seen repeatedly, ten times or more. The V gene is TRBV7-2, the J gene TRBJ2-3; TRBD2 agrees at 8 bases. The length of the CDR3 is 15 residues. The trim removed 1 base at V and 4 bases at J, leaving 4 bases unmatched. The germline gives CDR1 SGHTA, CDR2 FQGNSA. CDR3 in amino acids: CASSLGAGVPDTQYF. CDR3 in DNA: TGTGCCAGCAGCTTAGGAGCGGGAGTGCCAGATACGCAGTATTTT.